Listed here are 30 T cell receptor beta chains from one sample, sequenced in a study of T cells in localized non-small cell lung cancer. Produced via immunoSEQ multiplex PCR; TCRdb's table is partial and in-frame only. The sample includes around 140,000 clones, roughly 90% of them seen just once. The sample in question was peripheral blood, obtained before any cancer treatment. The receptor set was obtained from a female donor over 55 with stage I lung adenocarcinoma.

The V gene is TRBV13, the J gene TRBJ2-1; TRBD2 matches at 8 bases. With V trimmed by 4 bases and J by 12 bases, 14 bases remained unmatched. This CDR3 comprises 15 residues. Germline V gene data show CDR1 as PRHDT and CDR2 as FYEKMQ (reference sequence). CDR3 sequence (DNA): TGTGCCAGCAGCTCGACGGGAGGGCTCTCAGAGGCGCAGTTCTTC. Translated, it gives CASSSTGGLSEAQFF.

The chain employs TRBV5-6 and TRBJ1-1; D remains unclear. The CDR3 contains 13 residues. V lost 4 bases, J lost 4 bases, and 11 bases lay in between. From germline, CDR1 is SGHDT and CDR2 YYEEEE. CDR3 nucleotides: TGTGCCAGCAGCACTGGCTGGGGCACTGAAGCTTTCTTT. Residues: CASSTGWGTEAFF.

V usage is TRBV28 and J usage is TRBJ1-2; D might be TRBD1 (6 bases). The CDR3 is 15 amino acids. Germline V gene sequence: CDR1 MDHEN, CDR2 SYDVKM. V lost 3 bases and J lost 8, with 19 bases in between. The CDR3 is CASSLWFRGGKGYTF. As DNA, the CDR3 is TGTGCCAGCAGTTTGTGGTTCAGGGGAGGGAAAGGCTACACCTTC.

The chain has TRBV9 and TRBJ2-1; maybe TRBD2 (6 bases). This CDR3 spans 15 amino acids. Trimming shortened V by 0 bases and J by 0 bases, and 7 bases separated the two germline ends. CDR1 is SGDLS and CDR2 is YYNGEE in the germline V gene. In DNA form, the CDR3 reads TGTGCCAGCAGCGTAGTCGGGAGCTCCTACAATGAGCAGTTCTTC. Translation: CASSVVGSSYNEQFF.

The chain uses TRBV4-2 and TRBJ2-5, with 9 bases lining up with TRBD1. CDR3 length equals 16 residues. V lost 0 bases, J lost 3 bases, and 5 bases stayed unmatched. Per the germline V gene, CDR1 is LGHNA and CDR2 is YNFKEQ. CDR3 region: CASSQEGGQGKETQYF. Here the CDR3 DNA reads TGTGCCAGCAGCCAAGAAGGGGGACAGGGTAAAGAGACCCAGTACTTC.

V is TRBV2 and J is TRBJ2-7; 9 nucleotides match TRBD2. V trimming: 11 bases; J trimming: 3 bases; junction bases outside the gene matches: 5. Germline assignment: CDR1 SNHLY and CDR2 FYNNEI. CDR3 length: 12 residues. CDR3 region: CAGSGSGYEQYF. DNA for the CDR3: TGTGCCGGTAGCGGGAGTGGCTACGAGCAGTACTTC. The whole variable domain, filled in from reference TRBV2 and TRBJ2-7, reads EPEVTQTPSHQVTQMGQEVILRCVPISNHLYFYWYRQILGQKVEFLVSFYNNEISEKSEIFDDQFSVERPDGSNFTLKIRSTKLEDSAMYFCAGSGSGYEQYFGPGTRLTVT.

V usage is TRBV30 and J usage is TRBJ1-3; D is ambiguous. The CDR3 sequence is 11 residues long. CDR1 and CDR2 from the germline V gene are GTSNPN and SVGIG (reference sequence). The V end was cut by 1 base, the J end by 6 bases, with 4 bases between. CDR3 nucleotides: TGTGCCTGGAGTGAGGAAAACACCATATATTTT. Protein sequence: CAWSEENTIYF.

The gene calls are TRBV30 and TRBJ2-2; D tentatively reads TRBD1 or TRBD2 (5 bases each). Germline CDR1 is GTSNPN and CDR2 is SVGIG (reference sequence). This CDR3 is built from 16 residues. V was shortened by 1 base and J by 0 bases, with 12 bases between the two germline ends. Written as DNA, the CDR3 is TGTGCCTGGAGTGGAGGGGCGGAGACGAACACCGGGGAGCTGTTTTTT. Translation gives CAWSGGAETNTGELFF.

V is TRBV29-1 and J is TRBJ2-1; D is unclear. The CDR3 is made up of 12 amino acids. V was clipped by 3 bases and J by 4 bases, with 7 bases between them. Germline CDR1 reads SQVTM; CDR2 reads ANQGSEA. The CDR3 sequence is CSVDPRYNEQFF. In DNA form, the CDR3 reads TGCAGCGTTGATCCCAGGTACAATGAGCAGTTCTTC.

This clone was detected a few times. This rearrangement joins TRBV6-5 to TRBJ2-7; 7 bases fit TRBD2. The junction had 9 bases not matched to a gene; V was cut back by 4 bases and J by 0 bases. In germline, CDR1 is MNHEY, CDR2 SVGAGI. The CDR3 loop spans 16 amino acids. The CDR3, as DNA: TGTGCCAGCAGTTGGGCCGTCGCTAGCGGCTCCTACGAGCAGTACTTC. Its protein product is CASSWAVASGSYEQYF.

The genes are TRBV7-8 and TRBJ2-2; D perhaps matches TRBD2 (5 bases). V lost 4 bases to trimming and J lost 0 bases, with 12 bases between them. Germline CDR1 and CDR2: SGHVS and FQNEAQ. This CDR3 is 16 amino acids long. The CDR3 here is CASSSNRRANTGELFF. The DNA for the CDR3 is TGTGCCAGCAGCTCAAATAGGCGGGCGAACACCGGGGAGCTGTTTTTT.

This clone showed up just once. The chain carries TRBV9 and TRBJ2-3; tentatively, D is TRBD1 (5 bases). CDR1 SGDLS and CDR2 YYNGEE come from the germline V gene. With 3 bases removed from V and 7 bases from J, the gap between germline ends came to 12 bases. This CDR3 region has 13 residues. CDR3 protein: CASSASGRYTQYF. The CDR3 nucleotides are TGTGCCAGCAGCGCCTCAGGGCGTTATACGCAGTATTTT.

The chain employs TRBV28 and TRBJ2-7; D gene uncertain. V was shortened by 7 bases and J by 4 bases, with 11 bases between the two germline ends. Germline values: CDR1 MDHEN, CDR2 SYDVKM. The CDR3 sequence is 12 residues long. The CDR3, as DNA: TGTGCCAGCATGGGAAGGGCTTACGAGCAGTACTTC. It specifies CASMGRAYEQYF.

This chain joins TRBV19 and TRBJ1-5; D ambiguous. V lost 1 base and J 3 bases, leaving 16 bases between the germline ends. CDR3 length equals 17 residues. Germline-derived CDR1 and CDR2 are LNHDA and SQIVND (reference sequence). The CDR3 here is CASSIAGPNGINQPQHF. For the CDR3, the DNA is TGTGCCAGTAGTATAGCTGGCCCAAATGGGATCAATCAGCCCCAGCATTTT.

The chain is built from TRBV2 and TRBJ2-1; 9 bases align to TRBD2. The CDR3 sequence is 15 residues long. CDR1 and CDR2 (germline): SNHLY, FYNNEI. Losses at the gene ends were 7 bases for V and 4 bases for J; bases not matched to a gene: 8. The CDR3 here is CASNSRLAGYNEQFF. The CDR3 DNA reads as TGTGCCAGCAATAGCAGGCTAGCGGGATACAATGAGCAGTTCTTC.

The chain employs TRBV28 and TRBJ2-7; the D call may be TRBD1 or TRBD2 (6 bases each). Trimming stripped 5 bases from V and 4 bases from J, with 18 bases between. The V gene's germline CDR1 is MDHEN and CDR2 SYDVKM. This CDR3 region has 15 residues. For the CDR3, the DNA is TGTGCCAGCAGTGGGGTTGGGGGGCCCCTTTACGAGCAGTACTTC. Its protein product is CASSGVGGPLYEQYF.

In regard to this clone: Sequence at one end of the junction differs from germline and may be a read error. The chain has TRBV11-2 and TRBJ2-2; TRBD1 or TRBD2 may be the D gene (6 bases each). Germline V gene lookup returns CDR1 SGHAT and CDR2 FQNNGV. The CDR3 spans 14 residues. CDR3 bases: TGTGCCAGCAGCCCAAATTTTGGGGGCCGGGAGTTGTTTTTT. This translates into CASSPNFGGRELFF. The entire variable domain, with the rest obtained from reference TRBV11-2 and TRBJ2-2, is as follows: EAGVAQSPRYKIIEKRQSVAFWCNPISGHATLYWYQQILGQGPKLLIQFQNNGVVDDSQLPKDRFSAERLKGVDSTLKIQPAKLEDSAVYLCASSPNFGGRELFFGEGSRLTVL.

This rearrangement joins TRBV2 to TRBJ2-3, with D perhaps TRBD2 (6 bases). Germline V gene data show CDR1 as SNHLY and CDR2 as FYNNEI. CDR3 length equals 13 residues. Trimming left V 6 bases short and J 5 bases short, with 12 bases between. This CDR3 reads CASSNGGGDTQYF. The CDR3 coding sequence is TGTGCCAGCAGCAACGGGGGAGGAGATACGCAGTATTTT.

The J gene is TRBJ2-5, the V gene TRBV11-2; no definite D call. Trimming shortened V by 0 bases and J by 7 bases, and 9 bases separated the two germline ends. This CDR3 is built from 13 residues. The germline V gene encodes CDR1 SGHAT and CDR2 FQNNGV. The CDR3 nucleotides read TGTGCCAGCAGCTTAGATCAAGTGGGGACCCAGTACTTC. This codes for CASSLDQVGTQYF.

This chain's CDR3 is CASSPTAGLNTEAFF. The CDR3 bases are TGTGCCAGCAGCCCCACCGCAGGGCTGAACACTGAAGCTTTCTTT. The J gene is TRBJ1-1, the V gene TRBV7-6; D perhaps matches TRBD1 (5 bases). V lost 5 bases, J lost 0 bases, and 13 bases lay in between. Germline values: CDR1 SGHVS, CDR2 FNYEAQ. The CDR3 loop spans 15 amino acids.

This chain links TRBV5-1 with TRBJ2-1, with D perhaps matching TRBD1 (7 bases). Looked up from germline, CDR1 is SGHRS and CDR2 is YFSETQ. V shed 0 bases and J shed 10 bases, with 17 bases lying between them. This CDR3 has 15 residues. The CDR3 reads CASSLAAGQPGEQFF. CDR3 bases: TGCGCCAGCAGCTTGGCGGCGGGACAGCCCGGGGAGCAGTTCTTC.

The rearrangement links TRBV28 to TRBJ2-7; no firm D call. This CDR3 spans 13 amino acids. Germline V gives CDR1 MDHEN, CDR2 SYDVKM. V was shortened by 2 bases and J by 3 bases, with 8 bases between the two germline ends. In DNA form, the CDR3 reads TGTGCCAGCAGTTTAAAGGTTGGCTACGAGCAGTACTTC. Translated, it gives CASSLKVGYEQYF.

The chain has TRBV4-2 and TRBJ2-7, with a possible D match to TRBD2 (5 bases). Germline-derived CDR1 and CDR2 are LGHNA and YNFKEQ. The CDR3 runs 15 residues. The ends were cut back, 0 bases at V and 5 bases at J, with 14 bases in the middle. In DNA form, the CDR3 reads TGTGCCAGCAGCCAAGAGGACTCCAGCGGAGACGAGCAGTACTTC. This translates into CASSQEDSSGDEQYF.

The chain employs TRBV9 and TRBJ2-1; the D is unclear. V lost 3 bases to trimming and J lost 5 bases, with 15 bases between them. Germline-derived CDR1 and CDR2 are SGDLS and YYNGEE. CDR3 length equals 15 residues. The CDR3 DNA is TGTGCCAGCAGCGCCCGGGTCCCTATAAACAATGAGCAGTTCTTC. This codes for CASSARVPINNEQFF.

V is TRBV9 and J is TRBJ1-2; weak D call: TRBD1 (5 bases). CDR1 and CDR2 from the germline V gene are SGDLS and YYNGEE. Trimming stripped 4 bases from V and 5 bases from J, with 12 bases between. This CDR3 has 13 amino acids. CDR3 residues: CASSTRVGYGYTF. The CDR3 nucleotides are TGTGCCAGCAGCACCAGGGTCGGTTATGGCTACACCTTC.

The CDR3 here is CAGGPWEWETQYF. The DNA of the CDR3 is TGTGCCGGCGGACCGTGGGAGTGGGAGACCCAGTACTTC. The rearrangement joins TRBV21-1 to TRBJ2-5; the D call TRBD2 from the table was never checked on the DNA. TRBV21-1 is a pseudogene. There are 13 residues in the CDR3.

This clone was seen only once. The rearrangement uses TRBV29-1 and TRBJ2-3; 9 positions agree with TRBD1. This CDR3 region has 15 residues. Germline-derived CDR1 and CDR2 are SQVTM and ANQGSEA. V shed 3 bases and J 2 bases; nucleotides not matched to a gene: 6. CDR3 in amino acids: CSVEPGQGSTDTQYF. CDR3 nucleotides: TGCAGCGTTGAGCCCGGACAGGGGTCCACAGATACGCAGTATTTT.

The rearrangement links TRBV5-6 to TRBJ2-1; D not resolved. Germline-derived CDR1 and CDR2 are SGHDT and YYEEEE. V was shortened by 5 bases and J by 5 bases, with 8 bases between the two germline ends. This CDR3 is built from 12 residues. Written as DNA, the CDR3 is TGTGCCAGCAGGGGGTGGGACAATGAGCAGTTCTTC. This translates into CASRGWDNEQFF.

CDR3: CASSLGLDREQYF. DNA for the CDR3: TGTGCCAGCAGCTTAGGTTTGGACCGAGAGCAGTACTTC. The rearrangement joins TRBV7-2 to TRBJ2-7; no definite D call. Trimming cost V 1 base and J 7 bases, with 11 bases left between them. Germline V lookup: CDR1 SGHTA, CDR2 FQGNSA. The CDR3 is 13 amino acids.

The rearrangement uses TRBV5-4 and TRBJ1-2, with 11 positions matching TRBD1. The germline CDR1 and CDR2 sequences are SGHNT and YYREEE (reference sequence). The V segment lost 0 bases and the J segment 7 bases; nucleotides outside the gene matches: 2. This CDR3 comprises 14 residues. The CDR3 DNA reads as TGTGCCAGCAGCTTGGTCGGGACAGGGGGTGGCTACACCTTC. This translates into CASSLVGTGGGYTF.